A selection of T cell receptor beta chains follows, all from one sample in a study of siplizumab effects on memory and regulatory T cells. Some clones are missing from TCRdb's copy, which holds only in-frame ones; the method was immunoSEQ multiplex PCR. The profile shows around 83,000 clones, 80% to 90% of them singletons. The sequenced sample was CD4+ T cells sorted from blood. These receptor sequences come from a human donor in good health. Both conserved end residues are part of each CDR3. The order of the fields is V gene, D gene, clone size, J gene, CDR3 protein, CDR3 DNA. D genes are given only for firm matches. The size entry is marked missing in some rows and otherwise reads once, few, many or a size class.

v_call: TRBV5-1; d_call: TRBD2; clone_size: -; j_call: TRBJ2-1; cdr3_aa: CASSPGTSDVDEQFF; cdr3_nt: TGCGCCAGCTCCCCTGGGACTAGCGACGTTGATGAGCAGTTCTTC
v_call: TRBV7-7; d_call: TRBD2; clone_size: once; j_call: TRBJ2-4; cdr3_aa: CASSTTSGRKAKNIQYF; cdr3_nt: TGTGCTAGCAGCACGACTAGCGGGAGGAAAGCCAAAAACATTCAGTACTTC
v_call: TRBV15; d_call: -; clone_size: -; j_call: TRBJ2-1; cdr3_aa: CATSRGTKTKRFF; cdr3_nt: TGTGCCACCAGCAGAGGGACTAAAACGAAACGGTTCTTC
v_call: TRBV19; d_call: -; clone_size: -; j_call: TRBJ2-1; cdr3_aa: CASTKGKGQQFF; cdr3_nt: TGTGCCAGTACCAAAGGGAAGGGACAGCAGTTCTTC
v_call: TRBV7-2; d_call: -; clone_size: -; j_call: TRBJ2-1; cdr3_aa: CASSLASSYNEQFF; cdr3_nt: TGTGCCAGCAGCTTAGCGAGCTCCTACAATGAGCAGTTCTTC
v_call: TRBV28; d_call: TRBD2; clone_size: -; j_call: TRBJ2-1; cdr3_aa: CASSLGGLAAYNEQFF; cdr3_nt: TGTGCCAGCAGTTTAGGGGGACTAGCGGCCTACAATGAGCAGTTCTTC
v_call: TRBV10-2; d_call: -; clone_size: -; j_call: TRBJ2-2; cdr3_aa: CASSPGRRTGELFF; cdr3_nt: TGCGCCAGCAGCCCCGGGAGAAGGACCGGGGAGCTGTTTTTT
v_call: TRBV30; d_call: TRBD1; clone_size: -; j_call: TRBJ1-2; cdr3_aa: CAWSEGAYGYTF; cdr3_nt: TGTGCCTGGAGTGAGGGGGCCTATGGCTACACCTTC
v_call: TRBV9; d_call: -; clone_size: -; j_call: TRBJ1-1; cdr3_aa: CASSVDMNTEAFF; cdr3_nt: TGTGCCAGCAGCGTAGATATGAACACTGAAGCTTTCTTT
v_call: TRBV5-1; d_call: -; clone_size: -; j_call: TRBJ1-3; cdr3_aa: CASSKRPMDSGNTIYF; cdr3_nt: TGCGCCAGCAGCAAACGCCCGATGGATTCTGGAAACACCATATATTTT
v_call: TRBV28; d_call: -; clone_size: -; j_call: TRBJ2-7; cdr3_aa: CATVGGAFDLYEQYF; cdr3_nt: TGTGCCACGGTAGGGGGGGCCTTTGATCTTTACGAGCAGTACTTC
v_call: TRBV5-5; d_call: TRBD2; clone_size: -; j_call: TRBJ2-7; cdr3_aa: CASSLGRTSWSSYEQYF; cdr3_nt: TGTGCCAGCAGCTTGGGGAGGACTAGCTGGAGCTCCTACGAGCAGTACTTC
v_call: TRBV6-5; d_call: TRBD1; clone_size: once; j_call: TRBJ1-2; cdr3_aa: CASSPGTVNYGYTF; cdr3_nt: TGTGCCAGCAGCCCCGGGACAGTTAACTATGGCTACACCTTC
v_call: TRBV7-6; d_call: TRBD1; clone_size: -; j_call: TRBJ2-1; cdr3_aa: CASTRTGVGEQFF; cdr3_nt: TGTGCCAGCACCCGGACAGGGGTGGGTGAGCAGTTCTTC
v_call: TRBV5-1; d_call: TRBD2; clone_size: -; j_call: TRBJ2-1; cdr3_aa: CASSLDGLAGVNEQFF; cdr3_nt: TGCGCCAGCAGCTTGGACGGCCTAGCGGGAGTAAATGAGCAGTTCTTC
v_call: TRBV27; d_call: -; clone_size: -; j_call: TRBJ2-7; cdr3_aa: CASTEGGEQYF; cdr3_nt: TGTGCCAGCACGGAAGGGGGCGAGCAGTACTTC
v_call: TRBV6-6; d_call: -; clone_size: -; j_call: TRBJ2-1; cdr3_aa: CASTVIASSYNEQFF; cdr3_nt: TGTGCCAGCACCGTAATAGCGAGCTCCTACAATGAGCAGTTCTTC
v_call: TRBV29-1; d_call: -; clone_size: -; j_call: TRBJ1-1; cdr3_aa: CSVEGLDKNTEAFF; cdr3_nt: TGCAGCGTTGAAGGACTGGACAAGAACACTGAAGCTTTCTTT
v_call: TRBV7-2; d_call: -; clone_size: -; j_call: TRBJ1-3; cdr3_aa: CASSLALAGFSGNTIYF; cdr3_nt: TGTGCCAGCAGCCTAGCCCTGGCAGGTTTCTCTGGAAACACCATATATTTT
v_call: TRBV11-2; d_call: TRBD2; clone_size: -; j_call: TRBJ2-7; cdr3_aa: CASSPVGGNYEQYF; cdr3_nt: TGTGCCAGCAGCCCAGTGGGGGGGAACTACGAGCAGTACTTC
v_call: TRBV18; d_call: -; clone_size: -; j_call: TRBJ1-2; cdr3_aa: CASSPPRDYRGYTF; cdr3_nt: TGTGCCAGCTCACCACCGAGGGACTACCGTGGCTACACCTTC
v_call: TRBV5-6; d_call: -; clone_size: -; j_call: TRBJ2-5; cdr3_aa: CASSLREETQYF; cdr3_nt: TGTGCCAGCAGCTTGAGGGAAGAGACCCAGTACTTC
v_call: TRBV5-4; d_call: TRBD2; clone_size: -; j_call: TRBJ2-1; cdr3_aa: CASSLTGTSGSGNEQFF; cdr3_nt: TGTGCCAGCAGCTTGACCGGGACTAGCGGGAGTGGGAATGAGCAGTTCTTC
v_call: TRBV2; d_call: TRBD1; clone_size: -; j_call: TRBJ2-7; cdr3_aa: CASTSGQVYEQYF; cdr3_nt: TGTGCCAGCACGTCGGGACAGGTCTACGAGCAGTACTTC
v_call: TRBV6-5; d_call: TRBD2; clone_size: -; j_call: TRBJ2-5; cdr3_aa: CASSYTSGKETQYF; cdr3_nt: TGTGCCAGCAGTTATACTAGCGGGAAGGAGACCCAGTACTTC
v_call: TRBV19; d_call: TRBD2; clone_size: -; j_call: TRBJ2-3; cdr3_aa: CASRRRGGADTQYF; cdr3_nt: TGTGCCAGTAGGCGCCGGGGGGGCGCCGATACGCAGTATTTT
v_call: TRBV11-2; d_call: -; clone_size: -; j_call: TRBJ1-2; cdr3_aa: CASSSRMGYGYTF; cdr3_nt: TGTGCCAGCAGCTCGCGGATGGGCTATGGCTACACCTTC
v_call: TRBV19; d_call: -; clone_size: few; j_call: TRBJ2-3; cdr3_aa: CASSAAGGVSTDTQYF; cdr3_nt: TGTGCCAGTAGTGCCGCAGGGGGGGTTAGCACAGATACGCAGTATTTT
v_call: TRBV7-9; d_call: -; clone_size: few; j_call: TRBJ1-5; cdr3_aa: CASSFTGPQPQHF; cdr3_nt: TGTGCCAGCAGCTTCACAGGGCCTCAGCCCCAGCATTTT
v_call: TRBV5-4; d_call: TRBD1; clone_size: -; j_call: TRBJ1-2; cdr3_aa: CASSLRDRGGYGYTF; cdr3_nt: TGTGCCAGCAGCTTGAGGGACAGGGGTGGCTATGGCTACACCTTC
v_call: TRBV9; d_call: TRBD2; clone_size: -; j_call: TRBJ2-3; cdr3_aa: CASSAREGTSTDTQYF; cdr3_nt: TGTGCCAGCAGCGCCCGGGAGGGCACCAGCACAGATACGCAGTATTTT
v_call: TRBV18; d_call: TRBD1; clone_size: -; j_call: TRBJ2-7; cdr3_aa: CASSLGTAYEQYF; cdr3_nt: TGTGCCAGCTCACTCGGGACAGCCTACGAGCAGTACTTC
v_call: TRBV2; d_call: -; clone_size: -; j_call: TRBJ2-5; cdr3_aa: CASRLGRGETQYF; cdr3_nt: TGTGCCAGCAGATTGGGTCGGGGAGAGACCCAGTACTTC
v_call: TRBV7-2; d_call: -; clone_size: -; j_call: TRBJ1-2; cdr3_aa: CASTRGARGSGYGYTF; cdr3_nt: TGTGCCAGCACCCGGGGGGCCAGGGGAAGCGGCTATGGCTACACCTTC
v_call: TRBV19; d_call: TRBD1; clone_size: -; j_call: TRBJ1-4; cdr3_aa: CASSTGAEKLFF; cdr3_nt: TGTGCCAGTAGCACAGGGGCTGAAAAACTGTTTTTT
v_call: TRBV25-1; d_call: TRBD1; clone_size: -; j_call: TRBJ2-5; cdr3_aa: CASSKGQAFQETQYF; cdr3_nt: TGTGCCAGCAGTAAGGGACAGGCGTTTCAAGAGACCCAGTACTTC